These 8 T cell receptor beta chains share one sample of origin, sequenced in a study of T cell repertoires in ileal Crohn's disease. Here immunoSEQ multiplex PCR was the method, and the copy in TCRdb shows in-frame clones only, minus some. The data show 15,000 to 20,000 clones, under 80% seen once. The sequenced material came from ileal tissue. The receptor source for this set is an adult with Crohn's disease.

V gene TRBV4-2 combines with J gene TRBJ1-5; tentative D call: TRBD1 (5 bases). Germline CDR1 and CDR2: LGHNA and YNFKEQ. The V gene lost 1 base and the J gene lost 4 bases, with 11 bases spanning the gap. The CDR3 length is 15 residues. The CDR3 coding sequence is TGTGCCAGCAGCCAAGTTTATGGGGGGAATCAGCCCCAGCATTTT. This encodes CASSQVYGGNQPQHF.

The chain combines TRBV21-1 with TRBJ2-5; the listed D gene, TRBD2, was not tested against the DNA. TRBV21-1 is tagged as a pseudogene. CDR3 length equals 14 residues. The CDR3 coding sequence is TGTGCCAGCAGCAAAGATCGAGGGATAGAGACCCAGTACTTC. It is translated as CASSKDRGIETQYF.

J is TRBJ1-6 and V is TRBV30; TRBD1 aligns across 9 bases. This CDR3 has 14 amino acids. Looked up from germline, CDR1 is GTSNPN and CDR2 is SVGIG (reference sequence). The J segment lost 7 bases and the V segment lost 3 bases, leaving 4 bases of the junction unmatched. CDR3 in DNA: TGTGCCTGGAGCCCGGACAGGGGAAATTCACCCCTCCACTTT. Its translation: CAWSPDRGNSPLHF.

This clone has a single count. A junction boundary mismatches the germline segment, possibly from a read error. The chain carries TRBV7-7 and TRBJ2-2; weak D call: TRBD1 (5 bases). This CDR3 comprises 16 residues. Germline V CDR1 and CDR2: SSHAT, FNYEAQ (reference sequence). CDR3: CASSLAGHANTGELFF. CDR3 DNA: TGTGCTAGCAGCTTAGCAGGACACGCGAACACCGGGGAGCTGTTTTTT.

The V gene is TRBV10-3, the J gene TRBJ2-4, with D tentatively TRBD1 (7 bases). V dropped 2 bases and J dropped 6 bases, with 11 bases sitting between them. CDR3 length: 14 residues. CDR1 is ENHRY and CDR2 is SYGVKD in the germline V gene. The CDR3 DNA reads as TGTGCCATCAGTGAGCCGGGGGACAGAAACATTCAGTACTTC. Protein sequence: CAISEPGDRNIQYF.

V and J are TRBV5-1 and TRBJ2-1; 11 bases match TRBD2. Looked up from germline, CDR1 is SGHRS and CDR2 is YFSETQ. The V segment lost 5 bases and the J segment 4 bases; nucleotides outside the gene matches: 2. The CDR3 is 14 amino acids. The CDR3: CASRTSGKYNEQFF. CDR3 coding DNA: TGCGCCAGCAGGACTAGCGGGAAGTACAATGAGCAGTTCTTC.

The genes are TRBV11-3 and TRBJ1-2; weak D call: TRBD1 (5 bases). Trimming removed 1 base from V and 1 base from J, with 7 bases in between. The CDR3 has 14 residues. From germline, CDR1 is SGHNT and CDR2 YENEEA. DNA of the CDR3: TGTGCCAGCAGCTTAGGACAGTATAACTATGGCTACACCTTC. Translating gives CASSLGQYNYGYTF.

Here the CDR3 DNA reads TGTGCCAGAAGCAACGGGACTCCTACCTTGGCGGATTCACCCCTCCACTTT. It codes for CARSNGTPTLADSPLHF. The chain couples TRBV5-3 to TRBJ1-6, with a possible D match to TRBD1 (5 bases). TRBV5-3 carries the ORF label, with uncertain function. V was shortened by 4 bases and J by 8 bases, with 22 bases between the two germline ends. CDR3 length: 17 amino acids.